This passage covers 2 T cell receptor beta chains from one sample sequenced in a study of sequential checkpoint blockade in melanoma. The table came from immunoSEQ multiplex PCR; TCRdb's copy has only in-frame clones and leaves some out. The sample records more than 9,000 clones, over 60% being singletons. Described treatment: randomized to nivolumab then ipilimumab (arm A) or the reverse (arm B). Sequencing was performed on CD8+ T cells sorted from blood (inferred from file names), taken from a patient given nivolumab and ipilimumab in sequence. These receptors were collected from a human donor with melanoma.

The CDR3 coding sequence is TGTGCCACCGGTGTCCTAGGCTACGAGCAGTACTTC. Residues: CATGVLGYEQYF. The chain joins TRBV13 to TRBJ2-7; unclear D gene. The CDR3 totals 12 residues. The germline V gene encodes CDR1 PRHDT and CDR2 FYEKMQ (reference sequence). V was pared by 10 bases and J by 3 bases, with 13 bases between.

The chain recombines TRBV7-9 with TRBJ2-3, with 7 bases that match TRBD2. The J segment lost 2 bases and the V segment lost 1 base, leaving 6 bases of the junction unmatched. The V gene's germline CDR1 is SEHNR and CDR2 FQNEAQ (reference sequence). This CDR3 region has 16 residues. The chain's CDR3 is CASSLVASGDTDTQYF. The DNA for the CDR3 is TGTGCCAGCAGCTTAGTGGCTAGCGGAGACACAGATACGCAGTATTTT.